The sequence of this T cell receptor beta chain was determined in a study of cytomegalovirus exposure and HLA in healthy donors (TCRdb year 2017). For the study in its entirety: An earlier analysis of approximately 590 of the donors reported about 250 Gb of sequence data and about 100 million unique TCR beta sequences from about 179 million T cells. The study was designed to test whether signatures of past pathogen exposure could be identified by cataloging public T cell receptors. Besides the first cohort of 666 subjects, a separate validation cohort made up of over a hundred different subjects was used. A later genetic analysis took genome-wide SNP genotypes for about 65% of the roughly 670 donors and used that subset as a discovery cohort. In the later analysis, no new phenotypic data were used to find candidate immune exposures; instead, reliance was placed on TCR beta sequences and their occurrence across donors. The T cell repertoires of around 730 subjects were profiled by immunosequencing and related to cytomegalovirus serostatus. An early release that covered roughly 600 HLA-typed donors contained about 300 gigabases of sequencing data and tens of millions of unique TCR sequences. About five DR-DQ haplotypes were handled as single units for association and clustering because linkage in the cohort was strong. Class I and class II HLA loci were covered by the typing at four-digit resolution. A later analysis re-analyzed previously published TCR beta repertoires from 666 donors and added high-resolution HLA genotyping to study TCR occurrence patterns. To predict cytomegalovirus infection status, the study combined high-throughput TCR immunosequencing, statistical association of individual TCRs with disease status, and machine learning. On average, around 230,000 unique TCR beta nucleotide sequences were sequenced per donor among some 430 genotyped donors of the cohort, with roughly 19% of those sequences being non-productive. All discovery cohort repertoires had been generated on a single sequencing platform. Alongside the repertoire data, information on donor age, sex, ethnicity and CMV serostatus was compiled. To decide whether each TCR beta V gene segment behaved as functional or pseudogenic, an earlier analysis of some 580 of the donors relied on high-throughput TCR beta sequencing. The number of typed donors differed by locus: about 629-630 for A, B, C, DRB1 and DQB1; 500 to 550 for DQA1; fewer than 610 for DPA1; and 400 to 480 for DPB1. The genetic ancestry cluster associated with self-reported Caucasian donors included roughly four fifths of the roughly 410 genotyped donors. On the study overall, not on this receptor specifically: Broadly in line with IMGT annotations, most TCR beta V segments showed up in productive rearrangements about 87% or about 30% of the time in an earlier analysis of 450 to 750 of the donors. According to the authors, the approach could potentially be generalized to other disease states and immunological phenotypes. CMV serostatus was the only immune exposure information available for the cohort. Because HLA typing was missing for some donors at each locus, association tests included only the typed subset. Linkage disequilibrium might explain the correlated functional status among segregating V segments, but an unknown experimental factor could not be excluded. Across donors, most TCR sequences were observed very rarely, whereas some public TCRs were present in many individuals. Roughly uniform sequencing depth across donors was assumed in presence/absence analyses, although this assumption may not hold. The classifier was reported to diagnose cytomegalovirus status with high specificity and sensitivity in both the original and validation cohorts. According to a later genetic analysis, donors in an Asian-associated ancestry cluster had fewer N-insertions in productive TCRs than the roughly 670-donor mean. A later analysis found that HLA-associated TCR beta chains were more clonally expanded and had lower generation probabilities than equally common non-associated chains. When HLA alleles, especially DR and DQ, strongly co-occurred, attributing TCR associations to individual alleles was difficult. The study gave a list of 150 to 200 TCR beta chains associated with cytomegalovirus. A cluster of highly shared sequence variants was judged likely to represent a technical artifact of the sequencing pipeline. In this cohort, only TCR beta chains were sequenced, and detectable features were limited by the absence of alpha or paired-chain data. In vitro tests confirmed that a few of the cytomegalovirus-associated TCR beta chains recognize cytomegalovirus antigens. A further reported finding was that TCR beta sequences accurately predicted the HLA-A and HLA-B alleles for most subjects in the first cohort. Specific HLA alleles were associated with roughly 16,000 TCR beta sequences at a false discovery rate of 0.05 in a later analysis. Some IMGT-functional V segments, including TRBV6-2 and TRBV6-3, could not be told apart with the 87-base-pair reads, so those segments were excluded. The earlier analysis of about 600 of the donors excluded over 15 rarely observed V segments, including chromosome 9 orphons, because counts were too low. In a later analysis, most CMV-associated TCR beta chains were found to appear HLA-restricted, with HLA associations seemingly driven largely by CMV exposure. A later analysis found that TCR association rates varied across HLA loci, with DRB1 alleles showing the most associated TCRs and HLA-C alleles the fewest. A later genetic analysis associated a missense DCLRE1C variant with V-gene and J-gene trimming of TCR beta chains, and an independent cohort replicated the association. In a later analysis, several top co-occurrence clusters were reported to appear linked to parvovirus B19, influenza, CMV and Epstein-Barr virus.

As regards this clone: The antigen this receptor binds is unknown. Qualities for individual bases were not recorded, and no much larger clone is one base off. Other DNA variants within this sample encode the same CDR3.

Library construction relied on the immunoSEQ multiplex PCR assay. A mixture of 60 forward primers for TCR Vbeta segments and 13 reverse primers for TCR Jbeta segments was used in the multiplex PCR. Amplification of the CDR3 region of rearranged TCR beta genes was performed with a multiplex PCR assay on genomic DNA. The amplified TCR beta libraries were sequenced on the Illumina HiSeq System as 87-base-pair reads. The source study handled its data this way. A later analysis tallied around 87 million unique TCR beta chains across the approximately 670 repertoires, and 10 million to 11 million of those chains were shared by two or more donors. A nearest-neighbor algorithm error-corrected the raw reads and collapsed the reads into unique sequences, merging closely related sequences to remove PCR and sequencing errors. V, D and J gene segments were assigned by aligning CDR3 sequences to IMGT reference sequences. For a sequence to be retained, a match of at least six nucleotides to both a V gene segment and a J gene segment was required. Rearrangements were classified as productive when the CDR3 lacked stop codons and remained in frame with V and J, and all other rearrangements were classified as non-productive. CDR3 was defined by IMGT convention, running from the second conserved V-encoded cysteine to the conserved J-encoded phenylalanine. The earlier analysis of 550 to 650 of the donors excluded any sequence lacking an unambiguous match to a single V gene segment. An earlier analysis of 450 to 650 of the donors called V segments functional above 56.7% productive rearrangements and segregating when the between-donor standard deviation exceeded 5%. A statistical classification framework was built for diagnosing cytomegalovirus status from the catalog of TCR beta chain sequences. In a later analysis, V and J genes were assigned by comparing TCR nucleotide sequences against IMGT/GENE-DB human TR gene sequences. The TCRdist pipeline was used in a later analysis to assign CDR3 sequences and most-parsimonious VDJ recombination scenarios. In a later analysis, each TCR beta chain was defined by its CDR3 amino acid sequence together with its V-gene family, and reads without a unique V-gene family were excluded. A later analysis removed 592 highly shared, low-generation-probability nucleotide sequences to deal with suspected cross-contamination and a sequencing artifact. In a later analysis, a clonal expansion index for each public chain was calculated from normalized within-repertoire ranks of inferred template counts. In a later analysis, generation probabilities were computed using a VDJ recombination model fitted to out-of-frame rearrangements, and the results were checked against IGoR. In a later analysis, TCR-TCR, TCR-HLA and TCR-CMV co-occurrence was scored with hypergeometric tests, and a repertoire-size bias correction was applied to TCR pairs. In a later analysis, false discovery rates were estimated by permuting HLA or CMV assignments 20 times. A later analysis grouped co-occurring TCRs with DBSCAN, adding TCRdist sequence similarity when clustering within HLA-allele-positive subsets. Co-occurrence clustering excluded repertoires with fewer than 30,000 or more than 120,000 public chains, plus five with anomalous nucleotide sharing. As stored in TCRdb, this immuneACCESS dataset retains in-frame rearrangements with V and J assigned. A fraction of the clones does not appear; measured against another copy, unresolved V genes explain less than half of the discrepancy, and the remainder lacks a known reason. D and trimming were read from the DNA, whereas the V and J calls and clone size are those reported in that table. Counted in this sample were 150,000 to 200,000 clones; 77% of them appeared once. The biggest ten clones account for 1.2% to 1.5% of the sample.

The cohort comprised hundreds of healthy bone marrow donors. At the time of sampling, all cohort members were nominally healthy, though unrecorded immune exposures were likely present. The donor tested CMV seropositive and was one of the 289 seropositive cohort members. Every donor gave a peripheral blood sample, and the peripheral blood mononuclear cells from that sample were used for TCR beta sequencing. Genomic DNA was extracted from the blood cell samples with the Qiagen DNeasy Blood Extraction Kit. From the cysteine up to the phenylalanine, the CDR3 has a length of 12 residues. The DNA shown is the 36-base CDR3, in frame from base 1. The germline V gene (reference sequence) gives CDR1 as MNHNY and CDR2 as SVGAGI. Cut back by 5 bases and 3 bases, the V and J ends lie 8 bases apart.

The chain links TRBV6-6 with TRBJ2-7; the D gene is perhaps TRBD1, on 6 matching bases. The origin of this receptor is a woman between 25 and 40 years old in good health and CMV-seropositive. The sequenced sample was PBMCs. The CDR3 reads CASSHRDYEQYF. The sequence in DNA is TGTGCCAGCAGTCACAGGGACTACGAGCAGTACTTC.